This T cell receptor (beta chain) stems from a study of vaccination and CD4 T cells after COVID-19. A remark on this clonotype: Its specificity is not known.

This sample's treatment: approximately nine-day PBMC culture with coronavirus spike peptide pools or control peptides (ViraFEST assay). The Oncomine TCR Beta short-read assay sequenced DNA from cultured CD4+ T cells. TCRdb recomputed calls from the PCR reads with MiXCR, one row per CDR3 protein. This sample carries about 25,000 distinct CDR3 sequences, more than 40% of them seen once, and the ten largest clones take 6% to 7.5%. The V gene lost 1 base and the J gene lost 1 base, with 5 bases spanning the gap. This CDR3 contains 14 residues. CDR1 and CDR2 from the germline V gene are MGHRA and YSYEKL. Source material: CD4+ T cells from blood, cultured in vitro. The sequence derives from a human donor who had recovered from COVID-19. V usage is TRBV4-1 and J usage is TRBJ1-5; D gene uncertain. DNA of the CDR3: TGCGCCAGCAGCCAAGCCGAAAGCAATCAGCCCCAGCATTTT. This gives the protein CASSQAESNQPQHF.